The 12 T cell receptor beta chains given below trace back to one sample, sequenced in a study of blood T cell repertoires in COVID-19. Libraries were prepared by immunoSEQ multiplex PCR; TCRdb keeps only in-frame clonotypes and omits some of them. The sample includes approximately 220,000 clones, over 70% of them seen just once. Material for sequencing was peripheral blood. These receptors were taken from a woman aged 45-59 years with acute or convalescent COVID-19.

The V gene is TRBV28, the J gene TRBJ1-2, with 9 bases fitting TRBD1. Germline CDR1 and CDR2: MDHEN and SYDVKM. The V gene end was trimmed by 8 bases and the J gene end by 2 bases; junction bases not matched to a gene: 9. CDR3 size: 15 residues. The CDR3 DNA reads TGTGCCAGCTCCGAGCGGACAGGGGTGAACTATGGCTACACCTTC. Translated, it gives CASSERTGVNYGYTF.

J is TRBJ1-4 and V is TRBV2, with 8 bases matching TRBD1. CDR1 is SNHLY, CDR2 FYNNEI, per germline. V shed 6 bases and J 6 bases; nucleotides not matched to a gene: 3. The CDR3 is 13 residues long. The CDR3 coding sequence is TGTGCCAGCAGGACAGGGGTTGATGAAAAACTGTTTTTT. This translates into CASRTGVDEKLFF.

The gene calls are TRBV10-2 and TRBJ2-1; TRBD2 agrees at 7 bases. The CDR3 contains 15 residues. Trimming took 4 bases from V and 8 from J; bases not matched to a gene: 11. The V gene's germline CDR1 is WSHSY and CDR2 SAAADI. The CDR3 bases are TGCGCCAGCAGTGGGGCCAGGGACTATGGGGATGAGCAGTTCTTC. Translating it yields CASSGARDYGDEQFF.

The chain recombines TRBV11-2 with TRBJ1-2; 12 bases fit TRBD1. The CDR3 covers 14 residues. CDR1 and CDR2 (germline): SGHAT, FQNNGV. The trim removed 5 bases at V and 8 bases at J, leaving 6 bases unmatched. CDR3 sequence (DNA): TGTGCCAGCAGCCCGGGACAGGGGGCGGGGGGCTACACCTTC. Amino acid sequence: CASSPGQGAGGYTF.

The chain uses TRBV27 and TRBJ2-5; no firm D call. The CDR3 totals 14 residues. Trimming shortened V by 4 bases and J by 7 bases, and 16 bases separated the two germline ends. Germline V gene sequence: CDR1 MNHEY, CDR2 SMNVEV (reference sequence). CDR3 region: CASSSYDTPGTQYF. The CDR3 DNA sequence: TGTGCCAGCAGTTCATACGACACACCTGGGACCCAGTACTTC.

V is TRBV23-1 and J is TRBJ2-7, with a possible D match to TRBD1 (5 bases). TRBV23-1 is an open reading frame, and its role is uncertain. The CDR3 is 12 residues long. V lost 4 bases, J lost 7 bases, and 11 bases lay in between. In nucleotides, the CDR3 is TGCGCCAGCAGTCGTAAGGGGCGGGAGCAGTACTTC. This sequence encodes CASSRKGREQYF.

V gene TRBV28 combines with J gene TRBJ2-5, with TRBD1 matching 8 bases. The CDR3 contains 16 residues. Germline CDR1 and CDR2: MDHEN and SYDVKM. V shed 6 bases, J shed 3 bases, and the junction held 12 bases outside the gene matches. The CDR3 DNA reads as TGTGCCAGCAGCAGCCGACAGGGGACGGGAAAAGAGACCCAGTACTTC. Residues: CASSSRQGTGKETQYF.

Here the CDR3 reads CASSLVTSGIGNEQFF. As DNA, the CDR3 is TGCGCCAGCAGCTTGGTTACTAGCGGGATTGGCAATGAGCAGTTCTTC. This rearrangement joins TRBV5-1 to TRBJ2-1; TRBD2 agrees at 10 bases. CDR3 length: 16 residues. Trimming removed 0 bases from V and 6 bases from J; junction bases left unmatched: 6. The germline CDR1 and CDR2 sequences are SGHRS and YFSETQ.

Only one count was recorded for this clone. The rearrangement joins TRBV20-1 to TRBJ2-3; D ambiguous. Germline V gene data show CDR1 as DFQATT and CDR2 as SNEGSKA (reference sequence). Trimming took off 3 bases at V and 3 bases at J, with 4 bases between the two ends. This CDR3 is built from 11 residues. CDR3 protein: CSARYTDTQYF. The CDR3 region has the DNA TGCAGTGCTAGGTATACAGATACGCAGTATTTT.

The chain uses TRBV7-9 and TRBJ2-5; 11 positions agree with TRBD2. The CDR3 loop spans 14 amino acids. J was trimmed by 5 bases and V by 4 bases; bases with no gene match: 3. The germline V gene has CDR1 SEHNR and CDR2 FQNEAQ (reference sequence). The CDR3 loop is CASSSLAGGETQYF. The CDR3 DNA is TGTGCCAGCAGCTCGTTAGCGGGAGGGGAGACCCAGTACTTC.

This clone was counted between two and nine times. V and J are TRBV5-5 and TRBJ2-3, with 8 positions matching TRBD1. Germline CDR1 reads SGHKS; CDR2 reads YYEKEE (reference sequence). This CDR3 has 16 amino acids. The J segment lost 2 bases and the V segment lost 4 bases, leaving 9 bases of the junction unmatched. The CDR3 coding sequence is TGTGCCAGCAGCCCACGGACAGGGAGACACACAGATACGCAGTATTTT. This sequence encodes CASSPRTGRHTDTQYF.

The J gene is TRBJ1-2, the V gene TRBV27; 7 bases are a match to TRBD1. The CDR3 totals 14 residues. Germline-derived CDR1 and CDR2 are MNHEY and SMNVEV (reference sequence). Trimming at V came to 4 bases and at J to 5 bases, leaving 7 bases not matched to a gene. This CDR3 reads CASSWKTGTYGYTF. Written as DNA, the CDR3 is TGTGCCAGCAGTTGGAAGACAGGGACGTATGGCTACACCTTC.